This note documents a single T cell receptor beta chain sequence. Its antigen is currently unknown. The data originate from a study of cytomegalovirus exposure and HLA in healthy donors. Whole-study context: Early released data comprised about 90 million unique TCRs from HLA-typed donors. Overall study results and limits: Segments of the TCR beta V type were, in most cases, productive about 90% or about 30% of the time in an earlier analysis. For most TCR sequences rarity was the rule, although some public TCRs occurred in many donors.

The PCR made use of 60 Vbeta and 13 Jbeta primers. The repertoire was sequenced with immunoSEQ multiplex PCR; TCRdb's copy has only in-frame clones and lacks some. Across around 190,000 clones, the top ten clones capture roughly 0.98% of the sample. After removal of 6 bases from V and 6 bases from J, the junction contained 6 bases not matched to a gene. The CDR3 contains 13 residues. Germline V gene sequence: CDR1 SNHLY, CDR2 FYNNEI. This TCR derives from a woman aged 30 to 39 in good health and CMV-seropositive. V is TRBV2 and J is TRBJ2-7, with TRBD1 identical over 9 bases. Source material: PBMCs. Here the CDR3 reads CASSLDRGSEQYF. CDR3 bases: TGTGCCAGCAGCTTGGACAGGGGTTCCGAGCAGTACTTC. The full variable domain, its missing parts supplied by reference TRBV2 and TRBJ2-7, is EPEVTQTPSHQVTQMGQEVILRCVPISNHLYFYWYRQILGQKVEFLVSFYNNEISEKSEIFDDQFSVERPDGSNFTLKIRSTKLEDSAMYFCASSLDRGSEQYFGPGTRLTVT.